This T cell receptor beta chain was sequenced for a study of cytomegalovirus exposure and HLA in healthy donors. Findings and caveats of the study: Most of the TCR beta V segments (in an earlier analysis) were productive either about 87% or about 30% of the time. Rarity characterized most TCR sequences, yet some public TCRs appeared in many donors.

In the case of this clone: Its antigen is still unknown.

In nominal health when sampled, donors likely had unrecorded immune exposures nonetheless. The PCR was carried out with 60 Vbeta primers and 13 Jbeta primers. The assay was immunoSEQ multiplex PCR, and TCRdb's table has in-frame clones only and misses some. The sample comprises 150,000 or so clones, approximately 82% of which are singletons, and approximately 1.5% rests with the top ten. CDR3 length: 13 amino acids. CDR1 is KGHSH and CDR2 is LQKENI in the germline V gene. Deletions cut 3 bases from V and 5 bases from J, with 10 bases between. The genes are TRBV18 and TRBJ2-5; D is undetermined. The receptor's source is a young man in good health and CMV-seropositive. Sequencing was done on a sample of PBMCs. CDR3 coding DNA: TGTGCCAGCTCACCGGTAACCGGGGAGACCCAGTACTTC. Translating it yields CASSPVTGETQYF.